This TCR beta chain emerged from a study of beta chain features in type 1 diabetes. Study information: Healthy donors and patients had similar age, gender and cell yields. In all, around 99 million sorted cells from all samples were analyzed.

On this clone itself: Its antigen is currently unknown.

TCRB transcripts that were expressed got sequenced, as all of the isolated RNA had been reverse transcribed. Sequencing used immunoSEQ multiplex PCR; TCRdb keeps in-frame clones, though not all of them. Of about 150,000 clones in the sample, approximately 10% are singletons; the top ten hold approximately 2%. All of the sorted populations showed purity greater than 98%. This CDR3 has 14 amino acids. V lost 8 bases and J lost 5, with 18 bases in between. The germline V gene encodes CDR1 MNHNY and CDR2 SVGAGI (reference sequence). Study-wide results and caveats: Patients showed naive, central memory and Treg TCRB repertoires that appeared more similar than those of healthy donors.

The receptor comes from a young man in good health. The genes are TRBV6-6 and TRBJ1-1; maybe TRBD1 (6 bases). Sequencing was performed on central memory CD4+ T cells from blood. The chain's CDR3 is CASYFFQGGTEAFF. CDR3 nucleotides: TGTGCCAGCTATTTCTTCCAAGGGGGTACTGAAGCTTTCTTT.